This T cell receptor beta chain comes out of a study of Ad26.COV2.S vaccination and SARS-CoV-2 variants. As for the study in general: Once or twice, 56 days apart, Ad26.COV2.S was delivered intramuscularly.

Indicated treatment: roughly 19 received Ad26.COV2.S at low or high dose, single or two shots; several received placebo; per-sample allocation not given. The study sampled participants on day 63 after the first vaccine or placebo injection. An Ad26 vector expressing Wuhan-strain SARS-CoV-2 spike constituted the vaccine. Measured with immunoSEQ multiplex PCR; TCRdb has only the in-frame clones, and not every one. The sample consists of about 680,000 clones, about 90% of them appearing once. This TCR was sampled from a person aged 18 to 59 who received the Ad26.COV2.S COVID-19 vaccine or a placebo. Sequencing used peripheral blood, obtained in a trial of Ad26.COV2.S vaccine versus placebo.

The CDR3 region is CSVEERTTQYF. For the CDR3, the DNA is TGCAGCGTTGAAGAGAGGACGACCCAGTACTTC. The chain links TRBV29-1 to TRBJ2-5; no reliable D call. The CDR3 has 11 residues. Trimming took 0 bases from V and 7 from J, leaving 6 bases between them. The germline CDR1 and CDR2 sequences are SQVTM and ANQGSEA.